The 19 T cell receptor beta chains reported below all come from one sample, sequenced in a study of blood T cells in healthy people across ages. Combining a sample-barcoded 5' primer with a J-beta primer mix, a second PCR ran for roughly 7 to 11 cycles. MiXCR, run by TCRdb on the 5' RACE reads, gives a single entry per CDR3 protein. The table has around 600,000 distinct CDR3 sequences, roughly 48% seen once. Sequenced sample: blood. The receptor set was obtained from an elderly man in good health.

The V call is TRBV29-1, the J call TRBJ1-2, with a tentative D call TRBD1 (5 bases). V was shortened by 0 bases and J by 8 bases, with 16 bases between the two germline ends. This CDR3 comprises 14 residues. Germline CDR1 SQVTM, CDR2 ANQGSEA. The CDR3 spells CSVEETGPHKGYTF. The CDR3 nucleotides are TGCAGCGTTGAAGAAACGGGGCCCCATAAGGGCTACACCTTC.

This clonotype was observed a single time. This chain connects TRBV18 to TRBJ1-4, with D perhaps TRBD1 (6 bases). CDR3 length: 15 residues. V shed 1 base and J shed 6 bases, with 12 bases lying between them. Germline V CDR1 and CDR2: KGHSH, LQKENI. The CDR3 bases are TGTGCCAGCTCACCACGACGGGGGCTTCATGAAAAACTGTTTTTT. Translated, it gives CASSPRRGLHEKLFF.

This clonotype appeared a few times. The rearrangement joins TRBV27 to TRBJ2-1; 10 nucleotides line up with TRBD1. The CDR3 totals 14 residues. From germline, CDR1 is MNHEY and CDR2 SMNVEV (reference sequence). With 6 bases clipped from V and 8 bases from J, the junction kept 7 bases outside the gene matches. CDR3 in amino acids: CASRPRDRGHEQFF. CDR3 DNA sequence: TGTGCCAGCAGACCCAGGGACAGGGGACATGAGCAGTTCTTC.

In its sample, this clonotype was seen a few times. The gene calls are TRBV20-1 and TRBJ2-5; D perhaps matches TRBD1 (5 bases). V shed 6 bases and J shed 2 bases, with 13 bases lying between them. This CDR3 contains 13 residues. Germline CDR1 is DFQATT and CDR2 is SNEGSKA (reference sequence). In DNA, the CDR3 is TGCAGTGCGCCGATGACAGATCAAGAGACCCAGTACTTC. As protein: CSAPMTDQETQYF.

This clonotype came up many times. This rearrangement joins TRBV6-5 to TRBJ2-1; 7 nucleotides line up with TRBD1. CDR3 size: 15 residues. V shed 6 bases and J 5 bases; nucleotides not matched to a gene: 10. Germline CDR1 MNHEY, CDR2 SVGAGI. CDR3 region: CASSRDRAHNNEQFF. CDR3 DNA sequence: TGTGCCAGCAGCCGTGACAGGGCGCACAACAATGAGCAGTTCTTC.

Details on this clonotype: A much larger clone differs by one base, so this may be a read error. CDR3 DNA: TGTGCCAGCAGTTCCCTCAGCGGGAGTCCCTACGAGCGGTACTTC. This encodes CASSSLSGSPYERYF. V gene TRBV6-5 combines with J gene TRBJ2-5; 8 nucleotides align to TRBD2. Germline V gives CDR1 MNHEY, CDR2 SVGAGI. The CDR3 covers 15 residues. Trimming at V came to 4 bases and at J to 13 bases, leaving 17 bases not matched to a gene.

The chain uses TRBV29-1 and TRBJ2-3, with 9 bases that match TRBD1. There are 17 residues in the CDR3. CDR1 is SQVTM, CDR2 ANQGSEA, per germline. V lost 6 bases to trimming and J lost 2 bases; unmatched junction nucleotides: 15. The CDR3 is CSVVPGQGDVPTDTQYF. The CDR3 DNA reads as TGCAGCGTCGTTCCGGGACAGGGAGACGTCCCCACAGATACGCAGTATTTT.

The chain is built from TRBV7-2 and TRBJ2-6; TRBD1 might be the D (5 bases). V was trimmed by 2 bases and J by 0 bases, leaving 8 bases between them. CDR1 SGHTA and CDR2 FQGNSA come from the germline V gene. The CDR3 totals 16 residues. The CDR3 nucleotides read TGTGCCAGCAGCTTATCCAGGGACTCTGGGGCCAACGTCCTGACTTTC. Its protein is CASSLSRDSGANVLTF.

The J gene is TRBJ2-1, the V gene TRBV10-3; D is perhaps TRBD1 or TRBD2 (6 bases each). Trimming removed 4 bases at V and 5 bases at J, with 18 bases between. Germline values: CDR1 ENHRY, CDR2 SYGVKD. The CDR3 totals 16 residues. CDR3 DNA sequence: TGTGCCATCAGTGGAGCTGGGGGGACAAGTAACAATGAGCAGTTCTTC. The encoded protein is CAISGAGGTSNNEQFF.

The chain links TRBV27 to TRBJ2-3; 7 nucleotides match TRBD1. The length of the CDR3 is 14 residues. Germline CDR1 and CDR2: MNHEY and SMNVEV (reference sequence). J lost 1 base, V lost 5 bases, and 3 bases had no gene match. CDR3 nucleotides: TGTGCCAGCAGTAGGGGGCGCGGCACAGATACGCAGTATTTT. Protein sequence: CASSRGRGTDTQYF.

CDR3 sequence (DNA): TGTGCCACCCATCCCACAGCCGACAGCAATCAGCCCCAGCATTTT. Its protein is CATHPTADSNQPQHF. The V gene is TRBV10-3, the J gene TRBJ1-5; no reliable D call. The germline V gene encodes CDR1 ENHRY and CDR2 SYGVKD. The CDR3 covers 15 residues. V shed 10 bases and J shed 1 base, with 17 bases lying between them.

The CDR3 loop reads CATTTGGRASDTQYF. Written as DNA, the CDR3 is TGTGCCACCACTACCGGGGGGAGGGCCTCAGATACGCAGTATTTT. V gene TRBV15 combines with J gene TRBJ2-3; 7 bases match TRBD2. V trimming: 7 bases; J trimming: 4 bases; junction bases outside the gene matches: 11. The CDR3 sequence is 15 residues long. CDR1 LNHNV and CDR2 YYDKDF come from the germline V gene (reference sequence).

The DNA for the CDR3 is TGTGCCATCAGTGAGTCGGTTCGATACGATTATGGCTACACCTTC. This encodes CAISESVRYDYGYTF. V is TRBV10-3 and J is TRBJ1-2; no firm D call. The CDR3 covers 15 residues. Germline assignment: CDR1 ENHRY and CDR2 SYGVKD. Trimming pared 0 bases from V and 5 bases from J, leaving 13 bases between.

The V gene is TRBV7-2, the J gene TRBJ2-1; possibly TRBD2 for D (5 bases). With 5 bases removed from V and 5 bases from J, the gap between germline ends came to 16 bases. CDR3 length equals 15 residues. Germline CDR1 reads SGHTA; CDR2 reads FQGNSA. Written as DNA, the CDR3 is TGTGCCAGCAGCCAACTAGGGTCCACCAACAATGAGCAGTTCTTC. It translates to CASSQLGSTNNEQFF.

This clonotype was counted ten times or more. CDR3 sequence reads: CASRWTFTGELFF. In DNA form, the CDR3 reads TGTGCCAGCAGGTGGACATTTACCGGGGAGCTGTTTTTT. The chain links TRBV6-6 to TRBJ2-2, with D perhaps matching TRBD1 (5 bases). CDR1 and CDR2 from the germline V gene are MNHNY and SVGAGI (reference sequence). The CDR3 totals 13 residues. Trimming cost V 6 bases and J 5 bases, with 10 bases left between them.

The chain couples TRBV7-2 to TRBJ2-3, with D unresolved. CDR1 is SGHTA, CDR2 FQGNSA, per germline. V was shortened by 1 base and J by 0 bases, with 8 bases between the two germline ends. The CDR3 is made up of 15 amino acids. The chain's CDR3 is CASSLDSKSTDTQYF. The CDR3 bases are TGTGCCAGCAGCTTAGATAGCAAGAGCACAGATACGCAGTATTTT.

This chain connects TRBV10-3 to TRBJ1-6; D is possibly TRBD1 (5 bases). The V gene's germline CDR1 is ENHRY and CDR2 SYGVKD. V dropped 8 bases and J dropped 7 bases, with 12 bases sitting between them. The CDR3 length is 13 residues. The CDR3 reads CAIGGSPNSPLHF. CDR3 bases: TGTGCCATCGGGGGGTCACCGAATTCACCCCTCCACTTT.

The CDR3 bases are TGTGCCAGCAGTTTATGGGCGGGAAGGGGGAATGAGCAGTTCTTC. This gives the protein CASSLWAGRGNEQFF. The chain recombines TRBV28 with TRBJ2-1, with D perhaps given as TRBD1 or TRBD2 (6 bases each). V shed 0 bases and J shed 7 bases, with 13 bases lying between them. The CDR3 is 15 residues long. CDR1 is MDHEN, CDR2 SYDVKM, per germline.

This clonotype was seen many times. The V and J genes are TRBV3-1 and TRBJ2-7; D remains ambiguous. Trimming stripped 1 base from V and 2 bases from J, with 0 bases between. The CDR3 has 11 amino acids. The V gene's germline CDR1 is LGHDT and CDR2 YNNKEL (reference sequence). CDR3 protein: CASSQAYEQYF. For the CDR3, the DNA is TGTGCCAGCAGCCAAGCCTACGAGCAGTACTTC.